This T cell receptor beta chain was sequenced in a study of beta chain features in type 1 diabetes. Notes on the study in general: All four CD4+ subsets from Type 1 diabetes patients carried moderately but significantly shorter TCRB CDR3s. With patients and controls alike, PCR might favor shorter templates to an equal degree. VDJ junctions from patients with type 1 diabetes contained fewer insertions and more deletions. Cells carrying high TCR expression could end up over-represented when cDNA is sequenced.

The CDR3 has 15 residues. Trimming left V 1 base short and J 4 bases short, with 13 bases between. The V gene's germline CDR1 is LGHNA and CDR2 YSLEER. As for this clone: Its antigen remains unknown.

Reverse transcription of all isolated RNA meant that expressed TCRB transcripts were sequenced. Assay: immunoSEQ multiplex PCR; the TCRdb copy retains only in-frame clones and omits some. The sample shows roughly 150,000 clones, 7.5% to 9.5% of them seen only once. Purity exceeded 98% in all sorted populations. The chain employs TRBV4-3 and TRBJ1-1; D is uncertain. Material: central memory CD4+ T cells from blood. This TCR was sampled from a woman aged 18-29 years with type 1 diabetes. This CDR3 reads CASSQALFAATEAFF. Written as DNA, the CDR3 is TGCGCCAGCAGCCAAGCCCTCTTCGCGGCCACTGAAGCTTTCTTT.